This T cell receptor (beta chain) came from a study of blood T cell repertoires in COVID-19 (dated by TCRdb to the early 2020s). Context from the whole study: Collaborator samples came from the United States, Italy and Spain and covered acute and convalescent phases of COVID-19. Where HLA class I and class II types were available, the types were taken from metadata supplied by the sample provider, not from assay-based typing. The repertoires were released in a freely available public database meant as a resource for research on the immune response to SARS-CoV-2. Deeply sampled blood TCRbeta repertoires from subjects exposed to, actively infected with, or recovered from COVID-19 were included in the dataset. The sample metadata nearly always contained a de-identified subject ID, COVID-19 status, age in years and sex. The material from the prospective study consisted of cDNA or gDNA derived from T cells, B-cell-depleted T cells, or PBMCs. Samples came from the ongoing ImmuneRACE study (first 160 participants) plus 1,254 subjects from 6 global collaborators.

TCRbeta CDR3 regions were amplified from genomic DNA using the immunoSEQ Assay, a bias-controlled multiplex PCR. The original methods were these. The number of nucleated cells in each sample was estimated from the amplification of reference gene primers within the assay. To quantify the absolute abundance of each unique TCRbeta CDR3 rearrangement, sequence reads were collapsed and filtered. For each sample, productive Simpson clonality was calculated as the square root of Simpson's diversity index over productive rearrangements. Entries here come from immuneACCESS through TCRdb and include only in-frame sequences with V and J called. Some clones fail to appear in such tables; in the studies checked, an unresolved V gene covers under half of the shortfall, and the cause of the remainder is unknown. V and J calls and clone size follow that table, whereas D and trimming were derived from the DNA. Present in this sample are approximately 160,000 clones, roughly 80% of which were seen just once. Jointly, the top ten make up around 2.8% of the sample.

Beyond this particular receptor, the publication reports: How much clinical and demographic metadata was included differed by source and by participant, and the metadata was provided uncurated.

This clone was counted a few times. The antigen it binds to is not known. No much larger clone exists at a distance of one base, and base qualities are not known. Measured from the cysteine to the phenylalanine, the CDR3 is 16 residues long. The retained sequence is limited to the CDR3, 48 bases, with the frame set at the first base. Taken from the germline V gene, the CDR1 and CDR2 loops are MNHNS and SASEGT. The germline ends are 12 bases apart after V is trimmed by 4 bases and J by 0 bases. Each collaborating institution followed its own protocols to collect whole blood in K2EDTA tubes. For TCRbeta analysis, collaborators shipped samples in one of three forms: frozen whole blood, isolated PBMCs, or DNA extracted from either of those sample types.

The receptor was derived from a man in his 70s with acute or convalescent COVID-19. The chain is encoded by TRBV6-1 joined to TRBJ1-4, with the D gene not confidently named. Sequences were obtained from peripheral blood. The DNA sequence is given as TGTGCCAGCAGTGGGCGGAGCCCAGCAACTAATGAAAAACTGTTTTTT. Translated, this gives CASSGRSPATNEKLFF.